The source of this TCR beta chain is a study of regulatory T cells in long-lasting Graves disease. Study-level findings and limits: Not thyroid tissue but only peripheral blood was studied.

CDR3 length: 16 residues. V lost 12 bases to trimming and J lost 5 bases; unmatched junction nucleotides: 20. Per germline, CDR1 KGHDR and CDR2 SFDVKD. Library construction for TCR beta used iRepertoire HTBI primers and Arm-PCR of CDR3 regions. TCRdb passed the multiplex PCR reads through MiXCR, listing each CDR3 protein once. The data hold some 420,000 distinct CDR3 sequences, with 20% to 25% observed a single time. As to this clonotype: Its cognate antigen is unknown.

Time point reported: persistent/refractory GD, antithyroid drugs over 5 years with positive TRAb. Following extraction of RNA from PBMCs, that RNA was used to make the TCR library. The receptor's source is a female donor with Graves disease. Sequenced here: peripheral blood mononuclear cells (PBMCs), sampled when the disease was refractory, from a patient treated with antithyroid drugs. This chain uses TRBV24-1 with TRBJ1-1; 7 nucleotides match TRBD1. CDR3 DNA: TGTGCCCCGAATACCGGGACAGCGAGAAGAGAGACTGAAGCTTTCTTT. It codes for CAPNTGTARRETEAFF.